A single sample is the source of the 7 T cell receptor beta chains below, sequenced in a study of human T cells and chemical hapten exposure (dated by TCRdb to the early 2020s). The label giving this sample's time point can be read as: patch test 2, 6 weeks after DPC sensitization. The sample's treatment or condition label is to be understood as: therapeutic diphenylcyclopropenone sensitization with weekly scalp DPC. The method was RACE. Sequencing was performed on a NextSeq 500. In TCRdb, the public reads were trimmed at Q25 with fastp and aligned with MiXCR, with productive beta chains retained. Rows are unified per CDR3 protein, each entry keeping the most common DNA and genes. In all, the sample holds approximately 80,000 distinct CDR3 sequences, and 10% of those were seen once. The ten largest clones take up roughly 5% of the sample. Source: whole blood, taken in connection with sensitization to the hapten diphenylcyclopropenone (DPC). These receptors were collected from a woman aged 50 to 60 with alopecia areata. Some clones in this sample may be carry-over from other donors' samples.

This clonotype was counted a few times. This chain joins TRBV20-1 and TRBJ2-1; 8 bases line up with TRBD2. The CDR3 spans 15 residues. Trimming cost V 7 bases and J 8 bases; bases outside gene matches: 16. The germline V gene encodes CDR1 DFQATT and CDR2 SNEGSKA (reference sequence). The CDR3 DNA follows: TGCAGTGTCAGAAGGCCAGCGGGAGATACGGATGAGCAGTTCTTC. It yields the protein CSVRRPAGDTDEQFF.

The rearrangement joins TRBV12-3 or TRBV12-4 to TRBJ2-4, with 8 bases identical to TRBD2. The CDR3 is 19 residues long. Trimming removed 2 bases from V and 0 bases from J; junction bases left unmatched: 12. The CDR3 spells CASSLFGLAGGLAKNIQYF. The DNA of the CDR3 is TGTGCCAGCAGTTTATTTGGTCTAGCGGGTGGGCTAGCCAAAAACATTCAGTACTTC.

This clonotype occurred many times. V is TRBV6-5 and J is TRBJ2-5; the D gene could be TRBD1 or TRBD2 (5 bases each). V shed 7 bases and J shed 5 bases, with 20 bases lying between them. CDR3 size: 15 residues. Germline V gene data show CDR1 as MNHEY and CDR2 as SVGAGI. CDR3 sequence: CASISASMGVETQYF. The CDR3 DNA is TGTGCCAGCATTAGCGCGTCCATGGGGGTGGAGACCCAGTACTTC.

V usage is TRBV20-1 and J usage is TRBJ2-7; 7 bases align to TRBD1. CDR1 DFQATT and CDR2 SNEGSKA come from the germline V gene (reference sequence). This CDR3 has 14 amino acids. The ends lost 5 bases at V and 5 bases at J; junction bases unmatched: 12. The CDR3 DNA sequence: TGCAGTGCTGTCTTCCCCACCGACAGGGACGAGCAGTACTTC. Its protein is CSAVFPTDRDEQYF.

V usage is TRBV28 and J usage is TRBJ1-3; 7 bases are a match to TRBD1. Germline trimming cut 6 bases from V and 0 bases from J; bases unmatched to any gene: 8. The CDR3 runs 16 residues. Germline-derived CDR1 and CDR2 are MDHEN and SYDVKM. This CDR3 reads CASSQEGQISGNTIYF. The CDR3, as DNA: TGTGCCAGCAGCCAAGAGGGACAGATCTCTGGAAACACCATATATTTT.

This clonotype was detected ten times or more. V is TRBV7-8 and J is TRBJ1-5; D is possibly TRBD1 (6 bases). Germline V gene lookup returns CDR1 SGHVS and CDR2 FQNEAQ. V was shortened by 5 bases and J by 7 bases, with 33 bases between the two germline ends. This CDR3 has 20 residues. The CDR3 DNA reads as TGTGCCAGCAGCCAAATGCACGATTCCACCGGGACATCAATGGGGCAGCCCCAGCATTTT. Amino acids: CASSQMHDSTGTSMGQPQHF.

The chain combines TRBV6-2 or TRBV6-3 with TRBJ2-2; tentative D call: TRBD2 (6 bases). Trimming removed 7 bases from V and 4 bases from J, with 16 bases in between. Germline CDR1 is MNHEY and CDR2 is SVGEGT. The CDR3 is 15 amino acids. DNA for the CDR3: TGTGCCAGCATCACTACCCTGGGGGGCACCGGGGAGCTGTTTTTT. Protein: CASITTLGGTGELFF.